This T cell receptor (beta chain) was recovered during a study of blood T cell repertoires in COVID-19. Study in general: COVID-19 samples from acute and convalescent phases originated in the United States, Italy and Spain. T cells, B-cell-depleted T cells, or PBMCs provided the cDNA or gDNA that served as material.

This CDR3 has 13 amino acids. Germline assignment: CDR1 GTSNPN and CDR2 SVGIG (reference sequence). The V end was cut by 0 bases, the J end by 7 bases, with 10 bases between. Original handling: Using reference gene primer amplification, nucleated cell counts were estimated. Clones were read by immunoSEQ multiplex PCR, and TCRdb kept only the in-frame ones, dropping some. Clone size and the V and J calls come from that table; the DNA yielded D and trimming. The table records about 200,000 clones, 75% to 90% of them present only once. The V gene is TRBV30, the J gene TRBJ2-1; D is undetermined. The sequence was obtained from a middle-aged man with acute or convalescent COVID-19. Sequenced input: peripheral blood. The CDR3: CAWSVGLQNEQFF. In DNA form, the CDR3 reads TGTGCCTGGAGTGTTGGGCTCCAGAATGAGCAGTTCTTC.